The source of this T cell receptor (beta chain) is a study of radiotherapy plus CTLA-4 blockade in lung cancer. The study's findings and limits: An expansion of tumor-derived TCR clones occurred in blood after radiotherapy plus ipilimumab.

TCRdb's copy holds only in-frame clones and misses some; the assay was immunoSEQ multiplex PCR. The sample lists 90,000 or so clones, 83% occurring once. This CDR3 is built from 12 residues. Germline V CDR1 and CDR2: MDHEN, SYDVKM. In regard to this clone: What it binds is not known. One end of the junction does not line up with germline, which may come from a read error.

The origin of this receptor is a human donor with non-small cell lung cancer who had stable disease on radiotherapy plus ipilimumab. This chain joins TRBV28 and TRBJ1-2; D not certain. Sequenced here: peripheral blood, sampled from a patient treated with radiotherapy plus ipilimumab. Here the CDR3 reads CATSDPPYGYTF. CDR3 bases: TGTGCCACCAGTGACCCGCCCTATGGCTACACCTTC.